Given below is one T cell receptor beta chain in context. V was clipped by 9 bases and J by 1 base; unmatched bases: 13. The CDR3 covers 17 residues. Repertoires were generated with immunoSEQ multiplex PCR, while TCRdb's copy carries only in-frame clones and drops some. The table includes some 120,000 clones, about four fifths detected once. The sample belongs to a study of blood T cell repertoires in COVID-19. The wider study: Specimens from acute and convalescent COVID-19 originated in the United States, Italy and Spain. Sources were T cells, B-cell-depleted T cells, or PBMCs; the material itself was cDNA or gDNA.

The receptor comes from a human donor in a cohort sampled during active COVID-19. The sequenced sample was peripheral blood. This sequence joins TRBV6-7 and TRBJ2-2, with 8 nucleotides matching TRBD2. TRBV6-7 is designated an ORF whose function remains uncertain. CDR3 nucleotides: TGTGCCAGAAAGTCGTTAGCGGGGATAGAGAACACCGGGGAGCTGTTTTTT. Protein: CARKSLAGIENTGELFF.